This T cell receptor (beta chain) was captured by sequencing in a study of cytomegalovirus exposure and HLA in healthy donors. Regarding the study as a whole: Analysis was carried out at a later point, and it linked a missense DCLRE1C variant to TCR beta V- and J-gene trimming. A later examination showed that TCR association rates differed by HLA locus, with DRB1 most and HLA-C fewest. According to a later analysis, donors in an Asian-associated ancestry cluster reportedly had fewer N-insertions than the approximately 620-donor mean.

This CDR3 is 14 amino acids long. Germline CDR1 is LGHNA and CDR2 is YSLEER. The V end lost 0 bases, the J end lost 4 bases, and 9 bases lay between the germline ends. For this clone: Antigen unknown.

PCR used 60 Vbeta primers and 13 Jbeta primers. Original analysis: A follow-up analysis tallied tens of millions of unique TCR beta chains, roughly 11 million shared. Profiled with immunoSEQ multiplex PCR; TCRdb holds only in-frame clones, not every one. The V and J calls and the clone size are those of that table, but D and trimming were determined from the DNA. The table lists roughly 40,000 clones. The V gene is TRBV4-3, the J gene TRBJ1-2; D remains ambiguous. Sample: PBMCs. This TCR came from a man younger than 40 in good health and CMV-seronegative. CDR3 protein: CASSQDLGGYGYTF. The CDR3 bases are TGCGCCAGCAGCCAAGATTTGGGAGGCTATGGCTACACCTTC.